A selection of T cell receptor beta chains follows, all from one sample in a study of T cell responses to AZD1222 COVID-19 vaccine. Sequenced by immunoSEQ multiplex PCR; TCRdb stores in-frame clones only, minus some. This sample has 110,000 to 150,000 clones; about 93% occur once, and the top ten carry approximately 5%. The material was peripheral blood, obtained on day 0 of AZD1222 vaccination. These receptors were obtained from an adult in good health. CDR3s include the opening cysteine and the closing phenylalanine or tryptophan. The D gene is left open where the match is weak. A row's size may be missing; if present it is once, few, many or a size class.

clone size	V gene	J gene	D gene	CDR3 protein	CDR3 DNA
NA	TRBV10-3	TRBJ2-1	TRBD2	CAISEGVAGGNEQFF	TGTGCCATCAGTGAGGGGGTAGCGGGAGGGAATGAGCAGTTCTTC
NA	TRBV5-1	TRBJ2-7	NA	CASSDLTAGQRDEQYF	TGCGCCAGCAGCGACTTAACGGCGGGACAGAGGGACGAGCAGTACTTC
NA	TRBV5-1	TRBJ2-7	TRBD2	CASSLAGTSVNEQYF	TGCGCCAGCAGCTTGGCCGGGACTAGCGTGAACGAGCAGTACTTC
NA	TRBV28	TRBJ1-2	NA	CASSSVRDRTLYGYTF	TGTGCCAGCAGTTCCGTTAGGGACCGGACCCTCTATGGCTACACCTTC
NA	TRBV9	TRBJ2-1	TRBD2	CASSAWTGGSYNEQFF	TGTGCCAGCAGCGCATGGACGGGGGGCTCCTACAATGAGCAGTTCTTC
NA	TRBV29-1	TRBJ1-1	NA	CSATSGGSTEAFF	TGCAGCGCTACGTCCGGGGGTAGTACTGAAGCTTTCTTT
NA	TRBV5-1	TRBJ2-7	TRBD2	CASNEAGISYEQYF	TGCGCCAGCAACGAAGCGGGGATCTCCTACGAGCAGTACTTC
once	TRBV7-2	TRBJ2-5	TRBD2	CASSFGLAGGQETQYF	TGTGCCAGCAGCTTTGGACTAGCGGGAGGGCAAGAGACCCAGTACTTC
NA	TRBV25-1	TRBJ2-2	NA	CASSNLNTGELFF	TGTGCCAGCAGCAACTTGAACACCGGGGAGCTGTTTTTT
NA	TRBV6-5	TRBJ1-4	NA	CASSFFGGAGNEKLFF	TGTGCCAGCAGTTTCTTCGGGGGCGCGGGTAATGAAAAACTGTTTTTT
NA	TRBV19	TRBJ1-4	NA	CASSISRQEKLFF	TGTGCCAGTAGTATAAGTAGACAGGAAAAACTGTTTTTT
few	TRBV2	TRBJ1-1	NA	CASSEGPLRAFF	TGTGCCAGCAGCGAAGGGCCGCTCAGAGCTTTCTTT
NA	TRBV11-1	TRBJ2-7	TRBD1	CASSLGGAQGEQYF	TGTGCCAGCTCACTTGGGGGCGCACAGGGGGAGCAGTACTTC
NA	TRBV5-1	TRBJ2-7	NA	CASSLGPGTYEQYF	TGCGCCAGCAGCTTGGGTCCCGGCACCTACGAGCAGTACTTC
NA	TRBV11-3	TRBJ2-1	TRBD2	CASSLGGSDEQFF	TGTGCCAGCAGCTTGGGGGGGAGCGATGAGCAGTTCTTC
few	TRBV6-5	TRBJ2-7	TRBD1	CASSGSGTGSYEQYF	TGTGCCAGCAGCGGATCCGGGACAGGGTCCTACGAGCAGTACTTC
NA	TRBV18	TRBJ2-1	NA	CASSPPGPLLGNEQFF	TGTGCCAGCTCACCACCGGGTCCCCTATTGGGCAATGAGCAGTTCTTC